This is a list of T cell receptor beta chains from one sample in a study of T cells in Graves' hyperthyroidism and ophthalmopathy. MiXCR, applied by TCRdb to the multiplex PCR reads, yields one record per CDR3 protein. The sample gives hundreds of thousands of distinct CDR3 sequences, over 35% of which show up once; approximately 8.7% is in the top ten. The sample taken for sequencing was blood. The receptors were sampled from a man aged 18 to 29 with Graves' hyperthyroidism. CDR3s include the opening cysteine and the closing phenylalanine or tryptophan. A D gene is named only where the DNA matches it firmly. Only part of the rows carry a size: once, few, many, or a class if the clone is expanded.

TRBJ2-6,.,TRBV12-3/TRBV12-4,few,15,TGTGCCAGCAGTTTATGGGACACTGGGGCCAACGTCCTGACTTTC,CASSLWDTGANVLTF
TRBJ2-7,TRBD2,TRBV20-1,.,13,TGCAGTGCTATGTCGGGGGGGATTAACGAGCAGTACTTC,CSAMSGGINEQYF
TRBJ1-6,.,TRBV12-3/TRBV12-4,many,16,TGTGCCAGCAGCCCCGGTAGTGGGTCCCGGCGGTCACCCCTCCACTTT,CASSPGSGSRRSPLHF
TRBJ2-5,.,TRBV29-1,.,13,TGCAGCGTTTCCCCGGGACTCCAAGAGACCCAGTACTTC,CSVSPGLQETQYF
TRBJ2-7,.,TRBV10-1,.,14,TGCGCCAGCAGTGAGTCGGAACAGGCCGACGAGCAGTACTTC,CASSESEQADEQYF
TRBJ2-7,.,TRBV12-5,few,14,TGTGCTAGTGGTACCTACAGGGTGCCTTATGAGCAGTACTTC,CASGTYRVPYEQYF
TRBJ2-7,TRBD1,TRBV7-6,.,13,TGTGCCAGCAGCTTAGTGCCAGGGGGCGAGCAGTACTTC,CASSLVPGGEQYF
TRBJ2-2,.,TRBV12-3/TRBV12-4,.,16,TGTGCCAGCAGGAATATCTTGAGCGGGAACACCGGGGAGCTGTTTTTT,CASRNILSGNTGELFF
TRBJ1-5,.,TRBV7-8,.,18,TGTGCCAGCAGTTTAAGGCCAGGCCGGCGACAAGGTTATCAGCCCCAGCATTTT,CASSLRPGRRQGYQPQHF
TRBJ2-2,.,TRBV5-1,few,16,TGCGCCAGCCATCTTTGGGGGCAGACGAACACCGGGGAGCTGTTTTTT,CASHLWGQTNTGELFF
TRBJ2-7,.,TRBV2,.,13,TGTGCCAGCAGTCGAGCCGGAACCGGGGAGCAGTACTTC,CASSRAGTGEQYF
TRBJ2-7,TRBD1,TRBV29-1,.,14,TGCAGCGCTTTAATGCAGGACAGGACCTACGAGCAGTACTTC,CSALMQDRTYEQYF
TRBJ1-5,.,TRBV7-9,.,16,TGTGCCAGCAGCATCTCCCCCAGTCAGAGCAATCAGCCCCAGCATTTT,CASSISPSQSNQPQHF
TRBJ1-2,.,TRBV7-2,.,15,TGTGCCAGCAGCTTATGGCAGGGGTTTAACTATGGCTACACCTTC,CASSLWQGFNYGYTF
TRBJ2-7,TRBD1,TRBV29-1,once,13,TGCAGCATTGAAGATAGACAGGGTTACGAGCAGTACTTC,CSIEDRQGYEQYF
TRBJ2-3,TRBD1,TRBV6-1,.,13,TGTGCCAGCCTGACAGGGGGCACAGATACGCAGTATTTT,CASLTGGTDTQYF
TRBJ1-4,.,TRBV7-2,many,13,TGTGCCAGCAGCTTAAAGTCAGAGGCCCAACTGTTTTTT,CASSLKSEAQLFF
TRBJ2-5,.,TRBV29-1,many,13,TGCAGCGTCCGATACGGATCGTGGGAGACCCAGTACTTC,CSVRYGSWETQYF
TRBJ1-2,TRBD1,TRBV19,.,14,TGTGCCAGTAGCCCGACAGGGGCTAACTGTGGCTACACCTTC,CASSPTGANCGYTF
TRBJ1-6,TRBD1,TRBV5-1,few,15,TGCGCCAGCAGCGTTCCGGGACAGGGTAATTCACCCCTCCACTTT,CASSVPGQGNSPLHF
TRBJ2-7,.,TRBV6-2/TRBV6-3,.,14,TGTGCCAGCAGTCTTCACCAACCTACGGACGAGCAGTGCTTC,CASSLHQPTDEQCF
TRBJ1-2,.,TRBV5-1,.,14,TGCGCCAGCACCTTGATCCAGCCCAACTATGGCTACACCTTC,CASTLIQPNYGYTF
TRBJ2-2,.,TRBV20-1,few,12,TGCAGTGCCCGGAGGGTCGGCGGGGAGCTGTTTTTT,CSARRVGGELFF
TRBJ2-2,.,TRBV6-4,few,14,TGTGCCACCGGGCGGGCGAGGAACACCGGGGAGCTGTTTTTT,CATGRARNTGELFF
TRBJ2-7,.,TRBV9,many,15,TGTGCCAGCAGCGTATGGGAGACCGCAAGGGGCGAGCAGTACTTC,CASSVWETARGEQYF
TRBJ1-1,.,TRBV6-6,.,14,TGTGCCAGCAGAAAACGACAGGAGAACACTGAAGCTTTCTTT,CASRKRQENTEAFF
TRBJ1-1,.,TRBV25-1,once,15,TGTGCCAGCAGCGGGTTGCAGGGAGGGAACACTGAAGCTTTCTTT,CASSGLQGGNTEAFF
TRBJ1-1,TRBD1,TRBV29-1,.,12,TGCAGCACCAAGACAGGGGATACTGAAGCTTTCTTT,CSTKTGDTEAFF
TRBJ1-3,.,TRBV6-1,.,12,TGTGCCAGCCGGGGATTTGGAAACACCATATATTTT,CASRGFGNTIYF
TRBJ2-7,.,TRBV7-2,.,15,TGTGCCAGCAGCTTAGCGGGGTGGGAGGCCTACGAGCAGTACTTC,CASSLAGWEAYEQYF
TRBJ2-7,TRBD2,TRBV10-3,.,14,TGTGCCATCGCGGGGACTAGCGGGAGAGACGAGCAGTACTTC,CAIAGTSGRDEQYF
TRBJ1-2,.,TRBV6-5,.,14,TGTGCCAGCACCCAGGGGCAAGGTCGCTATGGCTACACCTTC,CASTQGQGRYGYTF
TRBJ2-2,.,TRBV6-1,.,13,TGTGCCAGCAGTCAACCCCTCACCGGGGAGCTGTTTTTT,CASSQPLTGELFF
TRBJ2-7,.,TRBV10-3,many,14,TGTGCCATCAGTGAGGAACGACAGATCTACGAGCAGTACTTC,CAISEERQIYEQYF
TRBJ2-5,TRBD1,TRBV11-2,few,15,TGTGCCAGCAGCACCAGACAGGGTATTAGAGAGACCCAGTACTTC,CASSTRQGIRETQYF
TRBJ1-4,.,TRBV5-1,.,15,TGCGCCAGCAGCTCCTCGTCAGGGCGTAATGAAAAACTGTTTTTT,CASSSSSGRNEKLFF
TRBJ1-2,TRBD1,TRBV7-2,many,14,TGTGCCAGCAGCCCGCGGACAGGAGACTATGGCTACACCTTC,CASSPRTGDYGYTF
TRBJ2-2,TRBD1,TRBV10-3,few,15,TGTGCCAGCAGACCGACAGGGAGTAAGACCGGGGAGCTGTTTTTT,CASRPTGSKTGELFF
TRBJ1-5,.,TRBV5-1,many,10,TGCGCCAACAAGGATCAGCCCCAGCATTTT,CANKDQPQHF
TRBJ1-1,.,TRBV29-1,many,13,TGCAGCGTTATTTCCAGGACGAACACTGAAGCTTTCTTT,CSVISRTNTEAFF
TRBJ1-2,TRBD1,TRBV7-9,many,14,TGTGCCAGCAGCCCGCGGACAGGGCTCTATGGCTACACCTTC,CASSPRTGLYGYTF
TRBJ2-7,.,TRBV6-1,.,15,TGTGCCAGTCGGAGAGGGACCGAGAGCTCCTACGAGCAGTACTTC,CASRRGTESSYEQYF
TRBJ1-3,.,TRBV19,.,15,TGTGCCAGTTACGGACAGTACAGCTCTGGAAACACCATATATTTT,CASYGQYSSGNTIYF
TRBJ1-1,TRBD1,TRBV9,many,14,TGTGCCAGCAGCGTATGGGCAGGGGGGACTGAAGCTTTCTTT,CASSVWAGGTEAFF